This T cell receptor (beta chain) derives from a study of blood T cell repertoires in COVID-19. Some clones are missing from TCRdb's copy, which holds only in-frame ones; the method was immunoSEQ multiplex PCR. The sample includes approximately 170,000 clones, roughly 85% seen only once; the top ten take 3.5% to 5%. V lost 4 bases to trimming and J lost 4 bases; unmatched junction nucleotides: 6. The CDR3 loop spans 14 amino acids. Germline V gene data show CDR1 as ENHRY and CDR2 as SYGVKD. This clonotype was sampled from a woman between 45 and 60 years old who had recovered from COVID-19. The chain is built from TRBV10-3 and TRBJ1-2, with 7 bases identical to TRBD1. Sequencing used PBMCs or T cells enriched from blood (not recorded which). CDR3 nucleotide sequence: TGTGCCATCAGTGGACAGGGAGGCCCCTATGGCTACACCTTC. Its translation: CAISGQGGPYGYTF.